These 27 T cell receptor beta chains share one sample of origin, sequenced in a study of shared clonotypes between healthy human individuals. Produced via immunoSEQ multiplex PCR; TCRdb's table is partial and in-frame only. In the table there are approximately 1,500,000 clones, 96% of which are singletons. Sequencing was carried out using naive CD4+ T cells sorted from blood. Noted subset: CD45RA+ positively selected. The receptors come from a man between 25 and 39 years old in good health.

This chain joins TRBV7-6 and TRBJ2-3; D not certain. V was pared by 2 bases and J by 0 bases, with 6 bases between. The CDR3 has 14 residues. Per germline, CDR1 SGHVS and CDR2 FNYEAQ. The DNA of the CDR3 is TGTGCCAGCAGCTTAAGGGAAAGCACAGATACGCAGTATTTT. It encodes CASSLRESTDTQYF.

This rearrangement joins TRBV10-3 to TRBJ1-5, with 7 bases fitting TRBD1. CDR1 and CDR2 from the germline V gene are ENHRY and SYGVKD. This CDR3 is built from 17 residues. After removal of 0 bases from V and 3 bases from J, the junction contained 8 bases not matched to a gene. This chain's CDR3 is CAISESSGTAFNQPQHF. Written as DNA, the CDR3 is TGTGCCATCAGTGAGTCGTCGGGGACAGCCTTCAATCAGCCCCAGCATTTT.

This clone was seen once. J is TRBJ2-3 and V is TRBV5-1, with D possibly being TRBD1 (5 bases). Germline values: CDR1 SGHRS, CDR2 YFSETQ. V was cut by 7 bases and J by 4 bases, with 13 bases left in between. The CDR3 has 13 residues. CDR3 DNA sequence: TGCGCCAGCGGAAAGGGGTCGGCAGATACGCAGTATTTT. Translation: CASGKGSADTQYF.

A word on this clone: This specimen includes other DNA sequences encoding the same CDR3. The V gene is TRBV19, the J gene TRBJ2-5; D might be TRBD2 (7 bases). The V and J ends lost 3 bases and 5 bases respectively, with 13 bases between them. The CDR3 runs to 14 residues. Germline CDR1 LNHDA, CDR2 SQIVND (reference sequence). CDR3: CASSIRGAGETQYF. The DNA for the CDR3 is TGTGCCAGTAGTATCCGGGGGGCTGGTGAGACCCAGTACTTC.

This chain connects TRBV25-1 to TRBJ2-1; a possible D gene is TRBD1 (6 bases). The CDR3 totals 17 residues. V was pared by 10 bases and J by 3 bases, with 25 bases between. Per the germline V gene, CDR1 is MGHDK and CDR2 is SYGVNS. CDR3: CATSTLGTTGHYNEQFF. CDR3 nucleotide sequence: TGTGCCACTTCCACCCTCGGTACGACAGGACACTACAATGAGCAGTTCTTC.

This chain links TRBV29-1 with TRBJ2-1, with 8 bases lining up with TRBD2. Germline lookup yields CDR1 SQVTM and CDR2 ANQGSEA. This CDR3 is built from 13 residues. Trimming took 7 bases from V and 6 from J; bases not matched to a gene: 8. The CDR3 coding sequence is TGCAGCGCCCAGCGGGAGCCTGGCAATGAGCAGTTCTTC. Translated, it gives CSAQREPGNEQFF.

This chain joins TRBV7-6 and TRBJ2-3, with TRBD1 matching 8 bases. There are 17 residues in the CDR3. Germline CDR1 SGHVS, CDR2 FNYEAQ. The ends lost 0 bases at V and 7 bases at J; junction bases unmatched: 12. CDR3 in DNA: TGTGCCAGCAGCTTAGCATCCCGGGACGGGGACAGGAATACGCAGTATTTT. Translating it yields CASSLASRDGDRNTQYF. The complete variable domain, with remaining parts taken from reference TRBV7-6 and TRBJ2-3, reads GAGVSQSPRYKVTKRGQDVALRCDPISGHVSLYWYRQALGQGPEFLTYFNYEAQQDKSGLPNDRFSAERPEGSISTLTIQRTEQRDSAMYRCASSLASRDGDRNTQYFGPGTRLTVL.

The chain joins TRBV7-2 to TRBJ2-7, with 10 bases that match TRBD1. The CDR3 covers 14 residues. J was trimmed by 7 bases and V by 5 bases; bases with no gene match: 8. Germline loops: CDR1 SGHTA, CDR2 FQGNSA. The CDR3 reads CASSPGTGVGEQYF. CDR3 DNA sequence: TGTGCCAGCAGCCCCGGGACAGGGGTGGGGGAGCAGTACTTC.

This sequence joins TRBV18 and TRBJ2-7; possibly TRBD1 for D (5 bases). Trimming shortened V by 3 bases and J by 6 bases, and 15 bases separated the two germline ends. CDR3 length: 14 amino acids. Germline-derived CDR1 and CDR2 are KGHSH and LQKENI. CDR3 coding DNA: TGTGCCAGCTCACCCCTGGACATTCACGGCGAGCAGTACTTC. This encodes CASSPLDIHGEQYF.

Written as DNA, the CDR3 is TGTGCCAGCAGCCTAGACAGTACATCTGGGGCCAACGTCCTGACTTTC. Translating it yields CASSLDSTSGANVLTF. The rearrangement links TRBV5-6 to TRBJ2-6; the D gene is possibly TRBD1 (5 bases). The CDR3 has 16 residues. Trimming shortened V by 4 bases and J by 1 base, and 12 bases separated the two germline ends. The germline V gene has CDR1 SGHDT and CDR2 YYEEEE.

V gene TRBV11-3 combines with J gene TRBJ2-7, with 7 positions matching TRBD1. Germline V CDR1 and CDR2: SGHNT, YENEEA. V trimming: 5 bases; J trimming: 0 bases; junction bases outside the gene matches: 4. This CDR3 region has 14 residues. The CDR3 loop is CASSLDRSSYEQYF. Here the CDR3 DNA reads TGTGCCAGCAGCCTGGACAGGAGCTCCTACGAGCAGTACTTC.

The chain combines TRBV5-1 with TRBJ2-7; 8 bases align to TRBD1. V was clipped by 7 bases and J by 3 bases; unmatched bases: 9. Germline V gene data show CDR1 as SGHRS and CDR2 as YFSETQ. The CDR3 consists of 14 residues. As DNA, the CDR3 is TGCGCCAGCTTCCAAAGGACAGGGCTCTACGAGCAGTACTTC. Residues: CASFQRTGLYEQYF.

The chain employs TRBV5-1 and TRBJ1-1, with D unresolved. CDR1 is SGHRS, CDR2 YFSETQ, per germline. There are 15 residues in the CDR3. Trimming stripped 4 bases from V and 5 bases from J, with 18 bases between. In nucleotides, the CDR3 is TGCGCCAGCAGCCCAGACAAGGCAGACGGGACTGAAGCTTTCTTT. It is translated as CASSPDKADGTEAFF.

A remark on this clone: Additional DNA sequences in this sample encode the identical CDR3. J is TRBJ2-2 and V is TRBV5-1; 8 positions match TRBD2. The CDR3 loop spans 16 amino acids. After removal of 2 bases from V and 5 bases from J, the junction contained 8 bases not matched to a gene. Per germline, CDR1 SGHRS and CDR2 YFSETQ. The CDR3 sequence: CASSFLTSANTGELFF. The CDR3 nucleotides are TGCGCCAGCAGCTTTTTGACTAGCGCTAATACCGGGGAGCTGTTTTTT.

The chain recombines TRBV5-4 with TRBJ2-7; the D call may be TRBD1 or TRBD2 (5 bases each). V lost 2 bases and J 4 bases, leaving 13 bases between the germline ends. The CDR3 is made up of 14 amino acids. Germline CDR1 and CDR2: SGHNT and YYREEE (reference sequence). The CDR3 bases are TGTGCCAGCAGCTTACCGGGACCACAATACGAGCAGTACTTC. Translated, it gives CASSLPGPQYEQYF.

The rearrangement uses TRBV9 and TRBJ1-3, with 7 bases that match TRBD1. The CDR3 has 15 amino acids. V was pared by 4 bases and J by 2 bases, with 6 bases of the junction left unmatched. Germline values: CDR1 SGDLS, CDR2 YYNGEE. CDR3 region: CASSPPGTAGNTIYF. The DNA of the CDR3 is TGTGCCAGCAGCCCCCCGGGGACAGCTGGAAACACCATATATTTT.

The genes are TRBV5-4 and TRBJ1-4, with TRBD1 matching over 12 bases. Trimming cost V 0 bases and J 2 bases; bases outside gene matches: 11. Per the germline V gene, CDR1 is SGHNT and CDR2 is YYREEE (reference sequence). CDR3 length: 20 amino acids. CDR3 sequence (DNA): TGTGCCAGCAGCTTGGCATTGGGACAGGGGGCATCAACTACTAATGAAAAACTGTTTTTT. Translating it yields CASSLALGQGASTTNEKLFF.

V gene TRBV28 combines with J gene TRBJ2-2; no definite D call. V was clipped by 6 bases and J by 6 bases, with 17 bases between them. CDR1 is MDHEN, CDR2 SYDVKM, per germline. The CDR3 has 15 amino acids. The CDR3 coding sequence is TGTGCCAGCAGCCATGACACCGTAGTGGCCGGGGAGCTGTTTTTT. Its protein product is CASSHDTVVAGELFF.

Here the CDR3 DNA reads TGTGCCAGCAGCGTGGACCGACCCCCCTACAATGAGCAGTTCTTC. Translation: CASSVDRPPYNEQFF. This rearrangement joins TRBV5-4 to TRBJ2-1, with D uncertain. CDR1 SGHNT and CDR2 YYREEE come from the germline V gene (reference sequence). Trimming left V 4 bases short and J 2 bases short, with 13 bases between. The CDR3 runs to 15 residues.

J is TRBJ2-7 and V is TRBV10-3, with a possible D match to TRBD2 (6 bases). Germline CDR1 ENHRY, CDR2 SYGVKD. This CDR3 has 13 residues. Trimming removed 2 bases at V and 4 bases at J, with 9 bases between. The chain's CDR3 is CAISELGSYEQYF. CDR3 coding DNA: TGTGCCATCAGTGAGCTCGGGAGTTACGAGCAGTACTTC.

The V and J genes are TRBV9 and TRBJ1-1; the D gene is possibly TRBD1 (6 bases). Germline V lookup: CDR1 SGDLS, CDR2 YYNGEE. The V gene lost 3 bases and the J gene lost 1 base, with 13 bases spanning the gap. The CDR3 is made up of 15 amino acids. The DNA for the CDR3 is TGTGCCAGCAGCGAGGGGGGACACCCGAACACTGAAGCTTTCTTT. Protein product: CASSEGGHPNTEAFF. Drawing the rest from reference TRBV9 and TRBJ1-1, the complete variable domain is DSGVTQTPKHLITATGQRVTLRCSPRSGDLSVYWYQQSLDQGLQFLIQYYNGEERAKGNILERFSAQQFPDLHSELNLSSLELGDSALYFCASSEGGHPNTEAFFGQGTRLTVV.

The V call is TRBV10-1, the J call TRBJ2-3, with TRBD1 as a possible D gene (5 bases). The V end was cut by 2 bases, the J end by 8 bases, with 14 bases between. Germline V CDR1 and CDR2: WNHNN, SYGVQD (reference sequence). The CDR3 loop spans 14 amino acids. The CDR3 DNA follows: TGCGCCAGCAGTGAGCTTAGGTCCCAGGGTACGCAGTATTTT. It translates to CASSELRSQGTQYF.

V and J are TRBV27 and TRBJ2-3; D may be TRBD2 (6 bases). CDR3 size: 14 residues. The V gene's germline CDR1 is MNHEY and CDR2 SMNVEV (reference sequence). The ends were cut back, 3 bases at V and 6 bases at J, with 13 bases in the middle. The CDR3 region is CASSLRDFVDTQYF. The CDR3 DNA sequence: TGTGCCAGCAGTTTGCGGGACTTCGTGGATACGCAGTATTTT.

The chain combines TRBV4-1 with TRBJ2-3, with D unclear. CDR3 length equals 17 residues. CDR1 and CDR2 (germline): MGHRA, YSYEKL. V lost 5 bases, J lost 2 bases, and 20 bases lay in between. The CDR3 DNA sequence: TGCGCCAGCAGCTTAGGGAAGCGCGCTAGTTTCACAGATACGCAGTATTTT. This encodes CASSLGKRASFTDTQYF.

The DNA of the CDR3 is TGTGCCAGCAGCTTGGGGGACGGAGACACTGAAGCTTTCTTT. Translation: CASSLGDGDTEAFF. The J gene is TRBJ1-1, the V gene TRBV5-6, with a possible D match to TRBD1 (5 bases). This CDR3 has 14 residues. Germline lookup yields CDR1 SGHDT and CDR2 YYEEEE. V was trimmed by 0 bases and J by 3 bases, leaving 9 bases between them. Full variable domain (outside the CDR3, taken from reference TRBV5-6 and TRBJ1-1): DAGVTQSPTHLIKTRGQQVTLRCSPKSGHDTVSWYQQALGQGPQFIFQYYEEEERQRGNFPDRFSGHQFPNYSSELNVNALLLGDSALYLCASSLGDGDTEAFFGQGTRLTVV.

The J gene is TRBJ1-5, the V gene TRBV19, with 9 nucleotides matching TRBD1. The length of the CDR3 is 14 residues. V was pared by 9 bases and J by 2 bases, with 5 bases of the junction left unmatched. Germline CDR1 is LNHDA and CDR2 is SQIVND (reference sequence). The CDR3 here is CASRDRGGNQPQHF. The DNA for the CDR3 is TGTGCCAGCCGAGACAGGGGGGGCAATCAGCCCCAGCATTTT.

In the case of this clone: The sample has other DNA sequences that encode this CDR3 too. The V and J genes are TRBV5-1 and TRBJ2-1; D unresolved. The ends were cut back, 0 bases at V and 5 bases at J, with 6 bases in the middle. CDR3 length: 13 amino acids. Germline CDR1 reads SGHRS; CDR2 reads YFSETQ. The CDR3 nucleotides are TGCGCCAGCAGCTTGGGGGCCAACAATGAGCAGTTCTTC. It translates to CASSLGANNEQFF.